The T cell receptor beta chain described here comes from a study of T cell responses to AZD1222 COVID-19 vaccine. V lost 5 bases to trimming and J lost 4 bases, with 9 bases between them. CDR1 is SGHAT, CDR2 FQNNGV, per germline. The CDR3 loop spans 13 amino acids. Repertoires were generated with immunoSEQ multiplex PCR, while TCRdb's copy carries only in-frame clones and drops some. Of tens of thousands of clones detected, around 89% appear once; the ten largest clones hold around 4.5%. On this clone itself: As yet, its antigen is unknown.

Study-wide findings and caveats: Clonal diversity may have been underestimated, and the donors were mostly white British, with more females than males. Spike-specific TCR breadth and depth both grew after two AZD1222 doses. Reportedly, nearly half the spike-specific TCRs target unmutated variant regions.

The receptor was derived from an adult in good health. The chain links TRBV11-2 to TRBJ1-3; tentative D call: TRBD1 (5 bases). The sample consisted of peripheral blood, taken on day 0 of MenACWY control vaccination. The CDR3 loop is CASSIQEGNTIYF. The CDR3 coding sequence is TGTGCCAGCAGCATACAGGAGGGAAACACCATATATTTT.